The 16 T cell receptor beta chains given below trace back to one sample, sequenced in a study of Graves' ophthalmopathy and Graves' hyperthyroidism. For repertoire sequencing, the TCR beta CDR3 regions were amplified from RNA transcripts. Following a first-round RT-PCR that used HTBI primers, a second-round multiplex PCR was carried out. MiXCR, applied by TCRdb to the multiplex PCR reads, yields one record per CDR3 protein. The sample includes about half a million distinct CDR3 sequences, roughly 14% of them seen just once. The sample taken for sequencing was blood. Receptors were obtained from a woman aged 25-40 years with Graves' ophthalmopathy.

This clonotype was counted between two and nine times. The CDR3 DNA reads TGCAGTGCTAGTAAGGGGGCAGGGACTGAAGCTTTCTTT. It is translated as CSASKGAGTEAFF. This chain joins TRBV20-1 and TRBJ1-1; TRBD1 agrees at 7 bases. V gave up 3 bases and J gave up 5 bases; unmatched junction bases: 6. There are 13 residues in the CDR3. CDR1 DFQATT and CDR2 SNEGSKA come from the germline V gene (reference sequence).

This clonotype was seen a single time. The chain recombines TRBV18 with TRBJ1-5, with TRBD1 as a possible D gene (6 bases). This CDR3 has 14 residues. Trimming cost V 6 bases and J 5 bases, with 14 bases left between them. The germline V gene encodes CDR1 KGHSH and CDR2 LQKENI. CDR3 nucleotides: TGTGCCAGCTCCGGCGGGGGGGCAGATCAGCCCCAGCATTTT. Translated, it gives CASSGGGADQPQHF.

Notes on this clonotype: A clone one base away is much larger, so this may be a read error. CDR3 in DNA: TGCAGTTCTTTAGGACAGAGTGGAGGCTACGAGCAGTACTTC. Protein sequence: CSSLGQSGGYEQYF. The V and J genes are TRBV20-1 and TRBJ2-7, with a weak D call TRBD1 (6 bases). This CDR3 is 14 amino acids long. The ends were cut back, 8 bases at V and 3 bases at J, with 20 bases in the middle. Germline lookup yields CDR1 DFQATT and CDR2 SNEGSKA (reference sequence).

The V call is TRBV4-1, the J call TRBJ2-2; D gene uncertain. V lost 5 bases and J 3 bases, leaving 10 bases between the germline ends. This CDR3 spans 14 amino acids. Per the germline V gene, CDR1 is MGHRA and CDR2 is YSYEKL. In DNA, the CDR3 is TGCGCCAGCAGCGATAGACACTACACCGGGGAGCTGTTTTTT. Residues: CASSDRHYTGELFF.

V is TRBV6-1 and J is TRBJ1-5; D might be TRBD1 (5 bases). CDR3 length equals 15 residues. CDR1 and CDR2 from the germline V gene are MNHNS and SASEGT. Trimming removed 1 base from V and 5 bases from J, with 12 bases in between. DNA for the CDR3: TGTGCCAGCAGTGAAGGGGAAGGGGCGTATCAGCCCCAGCATTTT. Translation gives CASSEGEGAYQPQHF.

In this sample, this clonotype turned up many times. The chain employs TRBV7-8 and TRBJ2-7, with a weak D call TRBD2 (5 bases). Per the germline V gene, CDR1 is SGHVS and CDR2 is FQNEAQ. This CDR3 spans 14 amino acids. Trimming pared 4 bases from V and 0 bases from J, leaving 10 bases between. The CDR3 region has the DNA TGTGCCAGCAGCTGGGGAGAAAGCTCCTACGAGCAGTACTTC. It is translated as CASSWGESSYEQYF.

The chain joins TRBV7-2 to TRBJ2-5; perhaps D is TRBD1 or TRBD2 (5 bases each). From germline, CDR1 is SGHTA and CDR2 FQGNSA. The CDR3 is 16 residues long. Trimming took off 5 bases at V and 5 bases at J, with 21 bases between the two ends. The CDR3 region has the DNA TGTGCCAGCAGCCACCCCGGGGCCCCTACGGGGGAGACCCAGTACTTC. Translating gives CASSHPGAPTGETQYF.

This clonotype was seen repeatedly, ten times or more. The V call is TRBV28, the J call TRBJ1-5; 7 bases are shared with TRBD1. J was trimmed by 6 bases and V by 3 bases; bases with no gene match: 11. In germline, CDR1 is MDHEN, CDR2 SYDVKM. The CDR3 spans 16 residues. CDR3 loop: CASSLVTRQGSQPQHF. The CDR3 DNA sequence: TGTGCCAGCAGTTTGGTAACTAGACAGGGCAGTCAGCCCCAGCATTTT. Full variable domain (missing parts from reference TRBV28 and TRBJ1-5): DVKVTQSSRYLVKRTGEKVFLECVQDMDHENMFWYRQDPGLGLRLIYFSYDVKMKEKGDIPEGYSVSREKKERFSLILESASTNQTSMYLCASSLVTRQGSQPQHFGDGTRLSIL.

With regard to this clonotype: With a much larger clone just one base away, this may be a read error. The chain joins TRBV5-1 to TRBJ1-3; no clear D gene. V was cut by 0 bases and J by 2 bases, with 3 bases left in between. The CDR3 extends over 13 amino acids. Germline V gene sequence: CDR1 SGHRS, CDR2 YFSETQ. The CDR3 reads CASSLDPGNTIYF. CDR3 DNA: TGCGCCAGCAGCTTGGACCCTGGAAACACCATATATTTT. Together with reference TRBV5-1 and TRBJ1-3, the CDR3 gives the full variable domain: KAGVTQTPRYLIKTRGQQVTLSCSPISGHRSVSWYQQTPGQGLQFLFEYFSETQRNKGNFPGRFSGRQFSNSRSEMNVSTLELGDSALYLCASSLDPGNTIYFGEGSWLTVV.

This clonotype was counted many times. The chain joins TRBV12-5 to TRBJ2-2; D is uncertain. Germline-derived CDR1 and CDR2 are LGHNT and FRNRAP. Trimming cost V 0 bases and J 1 base, with 0 bases left between them. This CDR3 contains 13 residues. The CDR3 loop is CASGLVNTGELFF. The DNA for the CDR3 is TGTGCTAGTGGTTTGGTGAACACCGGGGAGCTGTTTTTT.

Only a few counts were recorded for this clonotype. The chain links TRBV30 to TRBJ2-2; perhaps TRBD1 as D (6 bases). Germline V gives CDR1 GTSNPN, CDR2 SVGIG (reference sequence). Trimming shortened V by 3 bases and J by 7 bases, and 12 bases separated the two germline ends. This CDR3 has 13 amino acids. The CDR3 loop is CAWRAQGIGELFF. The CDR3 nucleotides read TGTGCCTGGAGGGCACAGGGAATCGGGGAGCTGTTTTTT.

This clonotype was counted ten times or more. The chain joins TRBV20-1 to TRBJ2-7, with TRBD1 as a possible D gene (6 bases). This CDR3 has 15 amino acids. The V end was cut by 0 bases, the J end by 2 bases, with 14 bases between. Germline CDR1 is DFQATT and CDR2 is SNEGSKA (reference sequence). The CDR3 sequence is CSARDGGSIPYEQYF. CDR3 in DNA: TGCAGTGCTAGAGATGGGGGCAGTATACCCTACGAGCAGTACTTC.

This clonotype was recorded many times. The chain employs TRBV30 and TRBJ2-2; 7 nucleotides line up with TRBD1. Germline loops: CDR1 GTSNPN, CDR2 SVGIG (reference sequence). With V trimmed by 1 base and J by 8 bases, 10 bases remained unmatched. CDR3 length equals 15 residues. CDR3 region: CAWSARTGQGGELFF. The CDR3, as DNA: TGTGCCTGGAGTGCTAGGACAGGCCAAGGGGGGGAGCTGTTTTTT. Looking up the rest from reference TRBV30 and TRBJ2-2 gives the full variable domain: SQTIHQWPATLVQPVGSPLSLECTVEGTSNPNLYWYRQAAGRGLQLLFYSVGIGQISSEVPQNLSASRPQDRQFILSSKKLLLSDSGFYLCAWSARTGQGGELFFGEGSRLTVL.

This clonotype was observed at least ten times. The gene calls are TRBV28 and TRBJ1-1; no clear D gene. V gave up 7 bases and J gave up 0 bases, with 12 bases separating them. This CDR3 spans 14 amino acids. Germline CDR1 and CDR2: MDHEN and SYDVKM. CDR3 residues: CASKRSWMNTEAFF. DNA for the CDR3: TGTGCCAGCAAAAGATCTTGGATGAACACTGAAGCTTTCTTT.

This clonotype was seen many times. The chain joins TRBV3-1 to TRBJ1-1; D uncertain. V lost 3 bases, J lost 3 bases, and 11 bases lay in between. The CDR3 has 14 amino acids. Germline V CDR1 and CDR2: LGHDT, YNNKEL (reference sequence). CDR3 residues: CASSQTLWDTEAFF. The CDR3 DNA reads TGTGCCAGCAGCCAGACCCTTTGGGACACTGAAGCTTTCTTT. Together with reference TRBV3-1 and TRBJ1-1, the CDR3 gives the full variable domain: DTAVSQTPKYLVTQMGNDKSIKCEQNLGHDTMYWYKQDSKKFLKIMFSYNNKELIINETVPNRFSPKSPDKAHLNLHINSLELGDSAVYFCASSQTLWDTEAFFGQGTRLTVV.

In its sample, this clonotype was seen many times. The rearrangement links TRBV7-8 to TRBJ1-1, with a possible D match to TRBD1 (5 bases). The CDR3 consists of 14 residues. V lost 1 base and J 1 base, leaving 7 bases between the germline ends. CDR1 is SGHVS, CDR2 FQNEAQ, per germline. As DNA, the CDR3 is TGTGCCAGCAGCTTAGGCAGGGCGAACACTGAAGCTTTCTTT. Encoded protein: CASSLGRANTEAFF.